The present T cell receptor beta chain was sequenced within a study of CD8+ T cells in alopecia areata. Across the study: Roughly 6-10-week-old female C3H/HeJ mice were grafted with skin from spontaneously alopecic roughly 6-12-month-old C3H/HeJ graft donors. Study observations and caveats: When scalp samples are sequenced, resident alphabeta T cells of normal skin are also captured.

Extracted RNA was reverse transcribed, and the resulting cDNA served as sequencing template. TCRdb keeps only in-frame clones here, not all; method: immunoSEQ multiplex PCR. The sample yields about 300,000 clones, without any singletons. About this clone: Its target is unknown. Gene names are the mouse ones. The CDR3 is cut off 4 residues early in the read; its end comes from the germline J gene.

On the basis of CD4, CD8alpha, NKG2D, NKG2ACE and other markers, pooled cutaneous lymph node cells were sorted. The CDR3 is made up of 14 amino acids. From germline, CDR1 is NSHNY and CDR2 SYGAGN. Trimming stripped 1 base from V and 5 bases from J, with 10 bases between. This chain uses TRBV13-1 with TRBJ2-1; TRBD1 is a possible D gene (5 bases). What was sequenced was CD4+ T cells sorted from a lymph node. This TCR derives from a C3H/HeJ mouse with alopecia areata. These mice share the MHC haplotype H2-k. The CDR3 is CASSDSRADAEQFF. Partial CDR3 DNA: TGTGCCAGCAGTGATTCCAGGGCGGATGCT.